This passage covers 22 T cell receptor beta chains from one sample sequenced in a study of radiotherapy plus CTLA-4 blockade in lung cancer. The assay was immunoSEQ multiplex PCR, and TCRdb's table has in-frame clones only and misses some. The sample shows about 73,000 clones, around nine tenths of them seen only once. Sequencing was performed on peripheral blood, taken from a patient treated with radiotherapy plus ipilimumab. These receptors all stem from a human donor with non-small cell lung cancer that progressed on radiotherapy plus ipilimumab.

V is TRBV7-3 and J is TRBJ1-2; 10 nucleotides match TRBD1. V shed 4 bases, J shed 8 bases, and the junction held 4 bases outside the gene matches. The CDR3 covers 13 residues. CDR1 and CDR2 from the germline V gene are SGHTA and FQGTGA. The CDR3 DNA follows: TGTGCCAGCAGCTCGGGACAGGGGAGCGGCTACACCTTC. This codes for CASSSGQGSGYTF. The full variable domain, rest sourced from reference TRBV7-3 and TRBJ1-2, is GAGVSQTPSNKVTEKGKYVELRCDPISGHTALYWYRQSLGQGPEFLIYFQGTGAADDSGLPNDRFFAVRPEGSVSTLKIQRTERGDSAVYLCASSSGQGSGYTFGSGTRLTVV.

The CDR3 region has the DNA TGCGCCAGCAGTGGCGGCGGACAAGGGGGTAATCGAAACCTCAACGAGCAGTACGTC. It encodes CASSGGGQGGNRNLNEQYV. This rearrangement joins TRBV10-2 to TRBJ2-7; D is perhaps TRBD1 (6 bases). CDR1 WSHSY and CDR2 SAAADI come from the germline V gene. Trimming left V 4 bases short and J 5 bases short, with 30 bases between. CDR3 length: 19 residues.

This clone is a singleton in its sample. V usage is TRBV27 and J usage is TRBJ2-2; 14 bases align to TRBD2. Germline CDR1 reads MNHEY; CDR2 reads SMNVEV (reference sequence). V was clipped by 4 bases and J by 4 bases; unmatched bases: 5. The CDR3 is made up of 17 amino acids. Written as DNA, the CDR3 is TGTGCCAGCAGTTCGGGACTAGCGGGAGTTGGCACCGGGGAGCTGTTTTTT. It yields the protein CASSSGLAGVGTGELFF.

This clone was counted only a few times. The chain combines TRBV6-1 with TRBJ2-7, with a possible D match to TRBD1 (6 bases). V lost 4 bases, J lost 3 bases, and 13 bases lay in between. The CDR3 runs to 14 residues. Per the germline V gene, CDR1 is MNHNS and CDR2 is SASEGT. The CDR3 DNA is TGTGCCAGCAGTGTTTGGGACATAGACTACGAGCAGTACGTC. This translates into CASSVWDIDYEQYV.

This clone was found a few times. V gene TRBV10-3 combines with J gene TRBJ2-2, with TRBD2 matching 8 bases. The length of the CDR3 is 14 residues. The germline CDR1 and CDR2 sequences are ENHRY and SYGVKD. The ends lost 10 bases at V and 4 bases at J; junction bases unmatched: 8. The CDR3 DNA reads TGTGCCAAAAGCGGGAGTCTGGGCACCGGGGAGCTGTTTTTT. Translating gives CAKSGSLGTGELFF.

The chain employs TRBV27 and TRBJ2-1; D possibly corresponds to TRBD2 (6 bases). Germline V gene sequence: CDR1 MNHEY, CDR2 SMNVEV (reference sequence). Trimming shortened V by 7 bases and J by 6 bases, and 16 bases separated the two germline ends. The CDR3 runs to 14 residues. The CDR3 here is CASTPFLGGNEQFF. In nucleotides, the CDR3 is TGTGCCAGCACGCCCTTTCTGGGGGGCAATGAGCAGTTCTTC.

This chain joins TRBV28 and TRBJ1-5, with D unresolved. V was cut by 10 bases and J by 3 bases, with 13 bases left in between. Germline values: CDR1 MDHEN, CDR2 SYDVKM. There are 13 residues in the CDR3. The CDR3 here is CAIGPEYNQPQHF. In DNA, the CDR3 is TGTGCCATTGGACCAGAGTACAATCAGCCCCAGCATTTT.

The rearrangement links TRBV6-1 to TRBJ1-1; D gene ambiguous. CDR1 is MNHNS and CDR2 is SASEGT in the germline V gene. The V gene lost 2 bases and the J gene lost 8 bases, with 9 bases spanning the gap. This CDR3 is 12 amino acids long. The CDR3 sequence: CASSETGREAFF. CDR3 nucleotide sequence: TGTGCCAGCAGTGAAACCGGGAGAGAAGCTTTCTTT.

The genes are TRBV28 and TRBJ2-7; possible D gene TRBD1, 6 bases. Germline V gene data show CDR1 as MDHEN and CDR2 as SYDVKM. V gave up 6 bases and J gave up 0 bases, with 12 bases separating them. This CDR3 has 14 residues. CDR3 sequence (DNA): TGTGCCAGCAGCACGACAGGAAGCTCCTACGAGCAGTACGTC. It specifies CASSTTGSSYEQYV.

CDR3 residues: CASSNEGRGPQYF. The DNA for the CDR3 is TGTGCCAGCAGCAACGAGGGGCGAGGACCCCAGTACTTC. This chain connects TRBV21-1 to TRBJ2-5. TRBV21-1 is reported as a pseudogene. CDR3 length equals 13 residues.

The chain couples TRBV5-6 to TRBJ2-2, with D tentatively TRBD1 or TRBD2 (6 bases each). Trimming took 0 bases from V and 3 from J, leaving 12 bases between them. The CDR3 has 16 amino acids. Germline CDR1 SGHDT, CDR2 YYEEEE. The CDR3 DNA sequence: TGTGCCAGCAGCTTGGGGGGGGCACGGCACACCGGGGAGCTGTTTTTT. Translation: CASSLGGARHTGELFF.

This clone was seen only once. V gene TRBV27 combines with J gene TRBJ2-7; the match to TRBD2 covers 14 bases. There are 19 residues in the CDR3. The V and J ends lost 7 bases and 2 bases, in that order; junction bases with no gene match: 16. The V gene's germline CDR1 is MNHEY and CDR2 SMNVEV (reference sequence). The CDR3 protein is CASTPPGLAGVFGAYEQYV. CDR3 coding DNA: TGTGCCAGCACCCCACCGGGACTAGCGGGAGTGTTTGGAGCCTACGAGCAGTACGTC.

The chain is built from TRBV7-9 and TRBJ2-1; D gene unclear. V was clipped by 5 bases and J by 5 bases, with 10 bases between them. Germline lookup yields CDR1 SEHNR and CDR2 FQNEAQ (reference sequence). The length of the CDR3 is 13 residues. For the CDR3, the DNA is TGTGCCAGCAGCCTGACGACGAACAATGAGCAGTTCTTC. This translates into CASSLTTNNEQFF.

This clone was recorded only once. The CDR3 DNA reads TGTGCCAGCAGTTACGGGGGTTCCTACGAGCAGTACTTC. This sequence encodes CASSYGGSYEQYF. The chain recombines TRBV6-5 with TRBJ2-7; tentatively, D is TRBD1 or TRBD2 (5 bases each). Germline CDR1 reads MNHEY; CDR2 reads SVGAGI. The CDR3 sequence is 13 residues long. Trimming took 2 bases from V and 1 from J, leaving 6 bases between them.

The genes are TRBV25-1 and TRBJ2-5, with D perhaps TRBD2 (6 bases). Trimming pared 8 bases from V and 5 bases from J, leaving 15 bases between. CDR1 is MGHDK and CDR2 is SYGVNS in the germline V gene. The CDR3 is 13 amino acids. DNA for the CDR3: TGTGCCAGCGCCGGGAGCGGATGGGAGACCCAGTACTTC. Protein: CASAGSGWETQYF.

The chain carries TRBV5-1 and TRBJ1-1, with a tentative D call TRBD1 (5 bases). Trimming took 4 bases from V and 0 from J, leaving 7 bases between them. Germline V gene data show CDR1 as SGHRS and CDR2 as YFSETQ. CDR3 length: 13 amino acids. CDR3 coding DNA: TGCGCCAGCAGCATAGGGGTGAACACTGAAGCTTTCTTT. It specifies CASSIGVNTEAFF.

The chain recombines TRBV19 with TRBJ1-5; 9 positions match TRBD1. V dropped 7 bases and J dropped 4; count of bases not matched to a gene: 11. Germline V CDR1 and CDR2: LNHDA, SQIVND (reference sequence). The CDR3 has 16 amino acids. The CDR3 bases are TGTGCCAGTACAGGCCCGGGACAGGGTCAAAATCAGCCCCAGCATTTT. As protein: CASTGPGQGQNQPQHF.

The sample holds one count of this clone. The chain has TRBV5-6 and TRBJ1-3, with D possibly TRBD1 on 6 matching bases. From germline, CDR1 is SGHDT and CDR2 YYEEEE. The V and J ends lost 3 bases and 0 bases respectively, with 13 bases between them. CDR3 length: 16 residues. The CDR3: CASSWGTSSSGNTIYF. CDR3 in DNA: TGTGCCAGCAGCTGGGGGACATCTAGCTCTGGAAACACCATATATTTT. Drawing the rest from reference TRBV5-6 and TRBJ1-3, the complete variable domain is DAGVTQSPTHLIKTRGQQVTLRCSPKSGHDTVSWYQQALGQGPQFIFQYYEEEERQRGNFPDRFSGHQFPNYSSELNVNALLLGDSALYLCASSWGTSSSGNTIYFGEGSWLTVV.

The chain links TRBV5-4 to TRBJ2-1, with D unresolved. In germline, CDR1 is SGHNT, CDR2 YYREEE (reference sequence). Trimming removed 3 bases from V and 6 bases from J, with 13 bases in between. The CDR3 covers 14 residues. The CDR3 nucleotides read TGTGCCAGCAGCTCAGCCTTTTGGGGCAATGAGCAGTTCTTC. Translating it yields CASSSAFWGNEQFF.

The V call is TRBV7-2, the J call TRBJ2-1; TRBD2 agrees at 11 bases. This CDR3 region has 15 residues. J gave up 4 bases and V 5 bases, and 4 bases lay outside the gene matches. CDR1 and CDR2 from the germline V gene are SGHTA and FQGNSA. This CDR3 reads CASSRTSGYYNEQFF. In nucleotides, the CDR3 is TGTGCCAGCAGCCGGACTAGCGGGTATTACAATGAGCAGTTCTTC.

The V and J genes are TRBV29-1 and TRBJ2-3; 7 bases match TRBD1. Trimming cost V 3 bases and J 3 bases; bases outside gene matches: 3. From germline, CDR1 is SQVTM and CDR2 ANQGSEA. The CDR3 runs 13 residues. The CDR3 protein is CSVDLTGTDTQYF. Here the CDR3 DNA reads TGCAGCGTTGATTTGACAGGGACAGATACGCAGTATTTT.

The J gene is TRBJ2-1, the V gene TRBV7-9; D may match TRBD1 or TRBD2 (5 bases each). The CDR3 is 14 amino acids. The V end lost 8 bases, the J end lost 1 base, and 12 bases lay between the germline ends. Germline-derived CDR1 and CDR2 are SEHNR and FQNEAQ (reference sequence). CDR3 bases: TGTGCCAGCGCCTTTGGGGGATCCTACAATGAGCAGTTCTTC. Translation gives CASAFGGSYNEQFF.